This T cell receptor (beta chain) is drawn from a study of siplizumab effects on memory and regulatory T cells. Generated by immunoSEQ multiplex PCR, the TCRdb table keeps only in-frame clones and is missing some. The profile shows about 100,000 clones, 75% to 95% of them singletons. Study results and limitations: Confirmatory evidence of suppressive function in proliferating siplizumab-culture Tregs was not obtained. Contribution to the alloresponse seemed major for naive T cells, which also seemed more diverse than memory cells.

The table lists this clone with a count of one. Its specificity is unknown. Germline lookup yields CDR1 SGDLS and CDR2 YYNGEE. V gave up 6 bases and J gave up 6 bases, with 14 bases separating them. The CDR3 consists of 13 residues. The sequencing input was CD4+ T cells sorted from blood. The TCR sequence derives from a human donor in good health. This chain connects TRBV9 to TRBJ2-3; weak D call: TRBD1 (6 bases). The CDR3 spells CASNQGPRDTQYF. DNA of the CDR3: TGTGCCAGCAACCAGGGGCCCAGGGATACGCAGTATTTT.